Sequencing of this TCR beta chain was carried out in a study of blood T cell repertoires in COVID-19. Study-wide background: Both acute and convalescent COVID-19 samples were obtained from the United States, Italy and Spain. Sample material is recorded as cDNA or gDNA derived from T cells, B-cell-depleted T cells, or PBMCs.

Participants were aged roughly 18 to 100 years from approximately 25 US areas. Clinical history as reported by participants underpinned cohort assignment. Assay used: immunoSEQ multiplex PCR; TCRdb lists only in-frame clones, some missing. The table lists roughly 200,000 clones, approximately 85% of them singletons. The CDR3 runs 14 residues. Germline V gene data show CDR1 as KGHSH and CDR2 as LQKENI. Trimming removed 2 bases from V and 4 bases from J; junction bases left unmatched: 3. The V gene is TRBV18, the J gene TRBJ1-1, with TRBD1 matching over 8 bases. The material sequenced was PBMCs or T cells enriched from blood (not recorded which). The clonotype originates from a middle-aged man who had recovered from COVID-19. Here the CDR3 reads CASSPGTGSTEAFF. DNA of the CDR3: TGTGCCAGCTCACCAGGGACAGGTAGCACTGAAGCTTTCTTT.